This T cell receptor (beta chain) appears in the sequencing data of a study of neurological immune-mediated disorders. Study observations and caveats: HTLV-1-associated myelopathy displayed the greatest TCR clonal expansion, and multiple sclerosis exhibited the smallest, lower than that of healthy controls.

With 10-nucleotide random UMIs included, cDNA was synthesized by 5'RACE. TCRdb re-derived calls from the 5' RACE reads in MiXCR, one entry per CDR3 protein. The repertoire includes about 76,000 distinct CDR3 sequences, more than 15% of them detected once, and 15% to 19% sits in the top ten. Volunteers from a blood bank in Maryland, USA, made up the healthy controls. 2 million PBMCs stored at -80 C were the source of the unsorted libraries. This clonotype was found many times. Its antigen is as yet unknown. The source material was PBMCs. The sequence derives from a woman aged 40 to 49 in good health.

The CDR3 nucleotides read TGTGCCAGCAACCATATGTTGTCGGATACGCAGTATTTT. Protein product: CASNHMLSDTQYF. The chain uses TRBV12-3 or TRBV12-4 and TRBJ2-3; D is unresolved. Trimming removed 7 bases at V and 6 bases at J, with 14 bases between. This CDR3 has 13 amino acids.